This T cell receptor (beta chain) originates from a study of blood T cell repertoires in COVID-19. Study at large: From the United States, Italy and Spain came samples of acute and convalescent COVID-19. The analysed material was cDNA or gDNA that came from T cells, B-cell-depleted T cells, or PBMCs.

Methods used by the authors: Scientists estimated how many nucleated cells there were by amplifying reference gene primers. Assay: immunoSEQ multiplex PCR; the TCRdb copy retains only in-frame clones and omits some. V and J calls and clone size are those listed in that table; D and trimming were worked out from the DNA. The sample lists 30,000 to 40,000 clones, more than 85% occurring once. The germline V gene encodes CDR1 SGHTA and CDR2 FQGNSA. The CDR3 runs 16 residues. J was trimmed by 0 bases and V by 5 bases; bases with no gene match: 8. The rearrangement links TRBV7-2 to TRBJ1-1; 8 bases align to TRBD1. The sequence was obtained from a human donor in a cohort sampled during active COVID-19. The sequencing sample was made of peripheral blood. The CDR3: CASSHAGGRVNTEAFF. The CDR3 bases are TGTGCCAGCAGCCACGCAGGGGGCCGGGTGAACACTGAAGCTTTCTTT.